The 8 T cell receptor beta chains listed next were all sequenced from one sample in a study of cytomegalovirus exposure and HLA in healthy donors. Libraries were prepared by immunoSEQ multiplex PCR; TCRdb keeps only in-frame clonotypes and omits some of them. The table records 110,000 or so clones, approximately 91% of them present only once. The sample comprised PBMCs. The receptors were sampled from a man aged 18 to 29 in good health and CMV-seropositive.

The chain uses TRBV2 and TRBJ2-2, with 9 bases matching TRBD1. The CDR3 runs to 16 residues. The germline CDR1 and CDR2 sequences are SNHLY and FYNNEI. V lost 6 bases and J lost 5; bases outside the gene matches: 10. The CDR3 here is CASRLSGTGFTGELFF. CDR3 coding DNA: TGTGCCAGCAGGCTTTCCGGGACAGGGTTTACCGGGGAGCTGTTTTTT.

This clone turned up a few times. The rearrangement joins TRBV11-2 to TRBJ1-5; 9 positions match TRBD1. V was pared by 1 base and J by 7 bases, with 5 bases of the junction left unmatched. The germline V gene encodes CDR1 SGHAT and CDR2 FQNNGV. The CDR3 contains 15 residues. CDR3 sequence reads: CASSLGGTGQQPQHF. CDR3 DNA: TGTGCCAGCAGCTTAGGGGGGACAGGGCAGCAGCCCCAGCATTTT.

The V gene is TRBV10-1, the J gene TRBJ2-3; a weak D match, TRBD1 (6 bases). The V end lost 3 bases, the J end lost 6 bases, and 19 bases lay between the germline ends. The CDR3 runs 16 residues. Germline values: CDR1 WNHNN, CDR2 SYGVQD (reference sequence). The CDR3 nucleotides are TGCGCCAGCAGTGACCCGAGTACAGGGTATGTGGATACGCAGTATTTT. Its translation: CASSDPSTGYVDTQYF.

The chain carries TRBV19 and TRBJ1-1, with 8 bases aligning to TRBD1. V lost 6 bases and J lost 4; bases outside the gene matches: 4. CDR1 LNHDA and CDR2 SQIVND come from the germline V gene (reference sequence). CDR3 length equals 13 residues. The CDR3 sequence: CASRPGQVTEAFF. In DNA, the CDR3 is TGTGCCAGTAGACCGGGACAGGTCACTGAAGCTTTCTTT.

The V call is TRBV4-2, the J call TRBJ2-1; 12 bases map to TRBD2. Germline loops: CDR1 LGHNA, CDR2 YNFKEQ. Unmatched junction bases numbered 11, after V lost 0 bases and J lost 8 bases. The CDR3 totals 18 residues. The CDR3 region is CASSQDGATSGGWDEQFF. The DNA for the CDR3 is TGTGCCAGCAGCCAAGATGGCGCGACTAGCGGGGGATGGGATGAGCAGTTCTTC.

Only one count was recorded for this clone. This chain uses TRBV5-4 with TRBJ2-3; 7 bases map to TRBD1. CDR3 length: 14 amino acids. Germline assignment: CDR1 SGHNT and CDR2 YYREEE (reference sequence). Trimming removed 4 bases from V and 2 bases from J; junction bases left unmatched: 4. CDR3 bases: TGTGCCAGCAGCCCGGGACAGTACACAGATACGCAGTATTTT. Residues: CASSPGQYTDTQYF.

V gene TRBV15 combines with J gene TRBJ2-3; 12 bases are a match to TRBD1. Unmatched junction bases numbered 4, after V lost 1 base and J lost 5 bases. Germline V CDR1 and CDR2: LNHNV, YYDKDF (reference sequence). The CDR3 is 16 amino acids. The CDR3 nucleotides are TGTGCCACCAGCAGAGGGGACAGGGGGCGGGTAGATACGCAGTATTTT. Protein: CATSRGDRGRVDTQYF. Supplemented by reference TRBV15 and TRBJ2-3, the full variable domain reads DAMVIQNPRYQVTQFGKPVTLSCSQTLNHNVMYWYQQKSSQAPKLLFHYYDKDFNNEADTPDNFQSRRPNTSFCFLDIRSPGLGDTAMYLCATSRGDRGRVDTQYFGPGTRLTVL.

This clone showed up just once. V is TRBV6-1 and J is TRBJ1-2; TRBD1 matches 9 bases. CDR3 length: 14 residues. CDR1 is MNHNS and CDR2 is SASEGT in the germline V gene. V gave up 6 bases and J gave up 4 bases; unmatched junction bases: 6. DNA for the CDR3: TGTGCCAGCAGGGACACAGGGGGCGGCTATGGCTACACCTTC. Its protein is CASRDTGGGYGYTF.